This entry lists 29 T cell receptor beta chains sequenced from one sample in a study of T-cell reconstitution after alpha-beta-depleted transplantation in children. For TCRbeta, the library was prepared with unique molecular identifiers. One entry per CDR3 protein, called by TCRdb with MiXCR from the PCR reads. Here the sample spans around 800,000 distinct CDR3 sequences, 16% being singletons. This sample comprised PBMCs, mostly from graft donor cells, obtained 360 days after TCRalphabeta/CD19-depleted stem cell transplant. The receptors here all came from a male patient aged 10 to 17 who had a stem cell transplant for acute lymphoblastic leukemia, so the T cells may come from the graft donor.

The chain is built from TRBV12-3 or TRBV12-4 and TRBJ1-3; 12 nucleotides match TRBD1. This CDR3 has 16 residues. V shed 5 bases, J shed 2 bases, and the junction held 4 bases outside the gene matches. CDR3 loop: CASSARDRGPGNTIYF. The CDR3, as DNA: TGTGCCAGCAGTGCCCGGGACAGGGGGCCTGGAAACACCATATATTTT.

This clonotype occurred a few times. The chain joins TRBV2 to TRBJ2-2; no firm D call. V lost 8 bases, J lost 4 bases, and 11 bases lay in between. This CDR3 contains 13 residues. Germline CDR1 is SNHLY and CDR2 is FYNNEI. CDR3 sequence reads: CASAVLSTGELFF. As DNA, the CDR3 is TGTGCCAGCGCGGTACTAAGCACCGGGGAGCTGTTTTTT.

The chain is built from TRBV3-1 and TRBJ2-2, with D tentatively TRBD2 (6 bases). V was trimmed by 0 bases and J by 13 bases, leaving 21 bases between them. The germline V gene has CDR1 LGHDT and CDR2 YNNKEL (reference sequence). This CDR3 is 16 amino acids long. CDR3 protein: CASSQDVTGGAWGLFF. For the CDR3, the DNA is TGTGCCAGCAGCCAAGATGTGACTGGAGGGGCCTGGGGGCTGTTTTTT.

The chain couples TRBV29-1 to TRBJ2-1; 13 nucleotides agree with TRBD2. V dropped 2 bases and J dropped 1; count of bases not matched to a gene: 14. Germline V CDR1 and CDR2: SQVTM, ANQGSEA. This CDR3 contains 20 residues. The CDR3 DNA follows: TGCAGCGTTGAACCGCGGACTAGCGGGAGCCTCAGGCCGTCCTACAATGAGCAGTTCTTC. Protein product: CSVEPRTSGSLRPSYNEQFF.

For the CDR3, the DNA is TGTGCCATCGGGACCCTGTACCAAGAGACCCAGTACTTC. Translating gives CAIGTLYQETQYF. J is TRBJ2-5 and V is TRBV10-3; D may be TRBD1 or TRBD2 (5 bases each). Between the trimmed V and J ends, which lost 8 bases and 0 bases, there was a span of 10 bases. The germline CDR1 and CDR2 sequences are ENHRY and SYGVKD. This CDR3 is built from 13 residues.

The chain employs TRBV12-3 or TRBV12-4 and TRBJ2-5; 7 nucleotides line up with TRBD2. V lost 3 bases to trimming and J lost 5 bases; unmatched junction nucleotides: 15. The CDR3 has 17 amino acids. The CDR3 nucleotides are TGTGCCAGCAGTTTCCTCGCGGGAGTAAGAAGGGAGGAGACCCAGTACTTC. The encoded protein is CASSFLAGVRREETQYF.

This clonotype was observed a few times. This chain links TRBV2 with TRBJ1-6; D gene unclear. Trimming cost V 5 bases and J 10 bases, with 18 bases left between them. CDR1 is SNHLY and CDR2 is FYNNEI in the germline V gene. This CDR3 contains 15 residues. Written as DNA, the CDR3 is TGTGCCAGCAGTCCAGACATGCGGACGAGCTCACCCCTCCACTTT. This gives the protein CASSPDMRTSSPLHF.

The rearrangement joins TRBV24-1 to TRBJ1-2, with D possibly TRBD1 on 6 matching bases. The CDR3 sequence is 14 residues long. Germline lookup yields CDR1 KGHDR and CDR2 SFDVKD. V lost 3 bases, J lost 4 bases, and 11 bases lay in between. DNA for the CDR3: TGTGCCACCAGTGATAGCGACAGGCCCTATGGCTACACCTTC. Its protein product is CATSDSDRPYGYTF.

This clonotype turned up a few times. This chain connects TRBV12-3 or TRBV12-4 to TRBJ2-2, with TRBD1 identical over 7 bases. This CDR3 is 15 amino acids long. After removal of 6 bases from V and 3 bases from J, the junction contained 7 bases not matched to a gene. CDR3 bases: TGTGCCAGCAGCTCACAGGGGTACTACACCGGGGAGCTGTTTTTT. This encodes CASSSQGYYTGELFF.

The chain joins TRBV19 to TRBJ2-1; D remains unclear. This CDR3 is 12 amino acids long. V lost 3 bases, J lost 15 bases, and 15 bases lay in between. CDR1 and CDR2 (germline): LNHDA, SQIVND (reference sequence). CDR3 region: CASSIGPWDPFF. CDR3 DNA sequence: TGTGCCAGTAGTATTGGCCCGTGGGATCCGTTCTTC. Full variable domain (missing parts from reference TRBV19 and TRBJ2-1): DGGITQSPKYLFRKEGQNVTLSCEQNLNHDAMYWYRQDPGQGLRLIYYSQIVNDFQKGDIAEGYSVSREKKESFPLTVTSAQKNPTAFYLCASSIGPWDPFFGPGTRLTVL.

This clonotype was counted between two and nine times. This chain joins TRBV5-1 and TRBJ1-3; D remains unclear. Per the germline V gene, CDR1 is SGHRS and CDR2 is YFSETQ. Trimming pared 1 base from V and 0 bases from J, leaving 5 bases between. The CDR3 runs to 14 residues. The CDR3 sequence: CASSLPSSGNTIYF. The CDR3 DNA follows: TGCGCCAGCAGCTTGCCTAGCTCTGGAAACACCATATATTTT.

The rearrangement joins TRBV9 to TRBJ2-1; 7 bases match TRBD2. Per germline, CDR1 SGDLS and CDR2 YYNGEE. The CDR3 is 18 residues long. The junction had 10 bases not matched to a gene; V was cut back by 1 base and J by 0 bases. CDR3 sequence: CASSVTPMGGSSYNEQFF. In DNA, the CDR3 is TGTGCCAGCAGCGTAACGCCGATGGGCGGGAGCTCCTACAATGAGCAGTTCTTC.

The chain couples TRBV5-1 to TRBJ2-5, with 12 bases matching TRBD2. In germline, CDR1 is SGHRS, CDR2 YFSETQ. There are 15 residues in the CDR3. V lost 7 bases, J lost 5 bases, and 9 bases stayed unmatched. CDR3 in amino acids: CASGHGLAGLETQYF. The CDR3 DNA sequence: TGCGCCAGCGGACATGGACTAGCGGGACTCGAGACCCAGTACTTC.

This sequence joins TRBV12-3 or TRBV12-4 and TRBJ2-5, with D perhaps matching TRBD1 (6 bases). The CDR3 extends over 18 amino acids. The ends were cut back, 4 bases at V and 1 base at J, with 22 bases in the middle. The CDR3 DNA follows: TGTGCCAGCAGTTGGAGAGCATGGACAGCTAAAATCCAAGAGACCCAGTACTTC. Its protein product is CASSWRAWTAKIQETQYF.

The V call is TRBV20-1, the J call TRBJ1-3; TRBD1 matches at 7 bases. V shed 5 bases and J 4 bases; nucleotides not matched to a gene: 5. The CDR3 totals 13 residues. From germline, CDR1 is DFQATT and CDR2 SNEGSKA (reference sequence). The DNA for the CDR3 is TGCAGTGCTGACAGGGAACGCGGAAACACCATATATTTT. Protein: CSADRERGNTIYF.

In this sample, this clonotype turned up a few times. The V gene is TRBV5-1, the J gene TRBJ1-5; no reliable D call. The CDR3 contains 12 residues. The germline V and J ends were trimmed by 4 bases and 7 bases, with 9 bases remaining between them. Germline V gene lookup returns CDR1 SGHRS and CDR2 YFSETQ. The CDR3: CASSKTGQPQHF. In DNA form, the CDR3 reads TGCGCCAGCAGCAAGACGGGGCAGCCCCAGCATTTT.

This clonotype was counted at least ten times. V and J are TRBV2 and TRBJ2-3; D gene ambiguous. V lost 10 bases to trimming and J lost 0 bases, with 26 bases between them. The CDR3 has 18 residues. Looked up from germline, CDR1 is SNHLY and CDR2 is FYNNEI. CDR3 coding DNA: TGTGCCACCCAAAGCTCGAGACTCCCTATATTTAGCACAGATACGCAGTATTTT. It encodes CATQSSRLPIFSTDTQYF.

This CDR3 is CASSLIGGVREETQYF. In nucleotides, the CDR3 is TGTGCCAGCAGCTTAATCGGTGGGGTCAGAGAAGAGACCCAGTACTTC. V usage is TRBV7-8 and J usage is TRBJ2-5; no clear D. This CDR3 has 16 residues. Trimming took off 2 bases at V and 3 bases at J, with 16 bases between the two ends. The germline CDR1 and CDR2 sequences are SGHVS and FQNEAQ.

Only a few counts were recorded for this clonotype. The CDR3: CASSNRDASFSYNEQFF. The CDR3 bases are TGTGCCAGCAGCAACCGGGACGCAAGCTTTTCCTACAATGAGCAGTTCTTC. The V call is TRBV7-9, the J call TRBJ2-1; the D gene could be TRBD1 or TRBD2 (5 bases each). CDR3 length: 17 amino acids. Trimming shortened V by 5 bases and J by 1 base, and 18 bases separated the two germline ends. Germline V gene data show CDR1 as SEHNR and CDR2 as FQNEAQ (reference sequence).

The chain has TRBV5-5 and TRBJ1-1, with 7 positions matching TRBD1. The germline V gene encodes CDR1 SGHKS and CDR2 YYEKEE (reference sequence). V gave up 4 bases and J gave up 5 bases; unmatched junction bases: 14. The CDR3 spans 16 residues. This CDR3 reads CASSPGFVQGSTEAFF. For the CDR3, the DNA is TGTGCCAGCAGCCCGGGTTTCGTACAGGGGAGTACTGAAGCTTTCTTT.

This clonotype was observed a few times. J is TRBJ2-7 and V is TRBV21-1; the D call TRBD2 from the table was never checked on the DNA. TRBV21-1 corresponds to a pseudogene. The CDR3 spans 20 residues. The chain's CDR3 is CASSKSHNLTGTSATYEQYF. The CDR3 nucleotides read TGTGCCAGCAGCAAATCCCATAATTTAACCGGGACTAGCGCAACCTACGAGCAGTACTTC.

This clonotype was observed a handful of times. The rearrangement joins TRBV19 to TRBJ2-1, with 9 bases that match TRBD1. The J segment lost 5 bases and the V segment lost 10 bases, leaving 9 bases of the junction unmatched. The germline V gene encodes CDR1 LNHDA and CDR2 SQIVND (reference sequence). This CDR3 is built from 14 residues. Here the CDR3 reads CATLSWTGDNEQFF. For the CDR3, the DNA is TGTGCCACTCTCTCCTGGACAGGGGACAATGAGCAGTTCTTC.

V and J are TRBV30 and TRBJ1-5, with D hard to call. Per the germline V gene, CDR1 is GTSNPN and CDR2 is SVGIG (reference sequence). CDR3 length: 12 residues. V was trimmed by 1 base and J by 5 bases, leaving 6 bases between them. As DNA, the CDR3 is TGTGCCTGGAGTGGGGCCTATCAGCCCCAGCATTTT. It encodes CAWSGAYQPQHF.

This clonotype occurred a few times. Given a much more abundant clone one base away, this may be a read error. This chain joins TRBV3-1 and TRBJ2-5; D is undetermined. V was pared by 2 bases and J by 4 bases, with 5 bases between. Germline V gene lookup returns CDR1 LGHDT and CDR2 YNNKEL (reference sequence). This CDR3 spans 12 amino acids. The CDR3 sequence is CASSQILETQYF. CDR3 nucleotides: TGTGCCAGCAGCCAAATACTAGAGACCCAGTACTTC.

The V call is TRBV6-2 or TRBV6-3, the J call TRBJ2-7; perhaps D is TRBD1 or TRBD2 (5 bases each). Trimming shortened V by 0 bases and J by 5 bases, and 14 bases separated the two germline ends. Germline V CDR1 and CDR2: MNHEY, SVGEGT. The length of the CDR3 is 15 residues. The CDR3 DNA reads TGTGCCAGCAGTTACTCCATATTGGGACCCCACGAGCAGTACTTC. This codes for CASSYSILGPHEQYF.

This clonotype was counted a few times. This chain connects TRBV20-1 to TRBJ2-7; D unresolved. Germline CDR1 reads DFQATT; CDR2 reads SNEGSKA (reference sequence). Trimming left V 1 base short and J 2 bases short, with 15 bases between. The CDR3 extends over 15 amino acids. CDR3 sequence: CSARAGQALAYEQYF. The DNA of the CDR3 is TGCAGTGCTAGAGCCGGGCAGGCCCTCGCCTACGAGCAGTACTTC.

The rearrangement uses TRBV9 and TRBJ2-2; no firm D call. Germline V gene sequence: CDR1 SGDLS, CDR2 YYNGEE. Trimming removed 4 bases from V and 4 bases from J, with 17 bases in between. This CDR3 is 16 amino acids long. The CDR3 sequence is CASSYQDRPATGELFF. The CDR3 DNA reads as TGTGCCAGCAGCTACCAGGACCGACCGGCCACCGGGGAGCTGTTTTTT.

The sample holds many counts of this clonotype. V and J are TRBV24-1 and TRBJ2-1, with D perhaps matching TRBD2 (5 bases). From germline, CDR1 is KGHDR and CDR2 SFDVKD. The V and J ends lost 1 base and 0 bases respectively, with 6 bases between them. The CDR3 extends over 15 amino acids. This CDR3 reads CATSDLRGSYNEQFF. Here the CDR3 DNA reads TGTGCCACCAGTGATTTACGGGGCTCCTACAATGAGCAGTTCTTC.

This clonotype was found a few times. The chain couples TRBV12-3 or TRBV12-4 to TRBJ1-1; D is perhaps TRBD1 (6 bases). V lost 3 bases to trimming and J lost 4 bases, with 12 bases between them. The CDR3 is made up of 14 amino acids. CDR3 amino acids: CASSFWEGGTEAFF. CDR3 in DNA: TGTGCCAGCAGTTTCTGGGAAGGGGGCACTGAAGCTTTCTTT.